This T cell receptor beta chain was sequenced for a study of blood T cell repertoires in COVID-19. Study details: Donors in the United States, Italy and Spain gave samples during acute or convalescent COVID-19. PBMCs, B-cell-depleted T cells, or T cells provided the cDNA or gDNA that made up the material.

V was pared by 10 bases and J by 3 bases, with 19 bases between. Germline V lookup: CDR1 SNHLY, CDR2 FYNNEI. The CDR3 contains 14 residues. In the original analysis: The assay estimated nucleated cells by amplifying reference gene primers. The table came from immunoSEQ multiplex PCR; TCRdb's copy has only in-frame clones and leaves some out. V and J calls plus clone size are reproduced from that table; the DNA served to infer D and trimming. The repertoire holds 70,000 or so clones, with about 90% as singletons. This TCR came from a human donor in a cohort sampled during active COVID-19. The material sequenced was peripheral blood. The V and J genes are TRBV2 and TRBJ2-7; possibly TRBD1 for D (6 bases). CDR3 region: CAIPSGESVYEQYF. The CDR3 DNA sequence: TGTGCCATTCCGTCAGGGGAATCAGTCTACGAGCAGTACTTC. The whole variable domain, filled in from reference TRBV2 and TRBJ2-7, reads EPEVTQTPSHQVTQMGQEVILRCVPISNHLYFYWYRQILGQKVEFLVSFYNNEISEKSEIFDDQFSVERPDGSNFTLKIRSTKLEDSAMYFCAIPSGESVYEQYFGPGTRLTVT.